A selection of T cell receptor beta chains follows, all from one sample in a study of OX40 agonist ivuxolimab in advanced cancers. Assay: immunoSEQ multiplex PCR; the TCRdb copy retains only in-frame clones and omits some. Among approximately 60,000 clones listed, just under 85% were seen once. The material sequenced was CD4+ or CD8+ T cells sorted from blood, taken in a trial of the OX40 agonist ivuxolimab. The origin of the receptors is an adult with an advanced solid tumor such as melanoma, head and neck, liver or kidney cancer. Both conserved end residues are part of each CDR3. D genes are given only for firm matches. For some rows the clone size is stated as once, few or many, or as a class when expanded; others skip it.

CDR3 protein,CDR3 DNA,clone size,V gene,J gene,D gene
CASSLSPGDTQYF,TGTGCCAGCAGCTTATCCCCCGGGGATACGCAGTATTTT,few,TRBV11-3,TRBJ2-3,-
CASSQGRLETQYF,TGTGCCAGTAGTCAGGGACGGCTAGAGACCCAGTACTTC,once,TRBV19,TRBJ2-5,-
CASSSSGFSYEQYF,TGTGCCAGCAGCTCTTCAGGTTTCTCCTACGAGCAGTACTTC,-,TRBV7-9,TRBJ2-7,-
CASSSGERQFF,TGTGCCAGTAGTTCGGGGGAACGGCAGTTCTTC,-,TRBV19,TRBJ2-1,-
CASRSSPTDSYEQYF,TGCGCCAGCCGATCTTCCCCGACAGACTCCTACGAGCAGTACTTC,-,TRBV5-1,TRBJ2-7,-
CAWSPGRNYNSPLHF,TGTGCCTGGAGTCCAGGGCGAAACTATAATTCACCCCTCCACTTT,-,TRBV30,TRBJ1-6,-
CASSPRGGTNTGELFF,TGTGCCAGCTCACCACGGGGCGGGACGAACACCGGGGAGCTGTTTTTT,-,TRBV18,TRBJ2-2,-
CASTMSGTAQETQYF,TGTGCCAGCACCATGTCTGGGACAGCACAAGAGACCCAGTACTTC,-,TRBV2,TRBJ2-5,TRBD1
CAISGVGTSVRSTDTQYF,TGTGCCATCAGTGGGGTTGGGACTAGCGTGAGGAGCACAGATACGCAGTATTTT,-,TRBV10-3,TRBJ2-3,TRBD2
CASSYGGGRGYEQYF,TGTGCCAGCAGTTACGGTGGTGGCAGGGGGTACGAGCAGTACTTC,-,TRBV6-5,TRBJ2-7,TRBD1
CASSLVAGAVNEQYF,TGCGCCAGCAGCTTGGTTGCGGGGGCAGTTAACGAGCAGTACTTC,-,TRBV5-1,TRBJ2-7,-
CASSLVEGASSTDTQYF,TGTGCCAGCAGCTTAGTCGAGGGGGCCTCTAGCACAGATACGCAGTATTTT,-,TRBV7-8,TRBJ2-3,TRBD1
CASSIGERWNEKLFF,TGTGCCAGTAGTATTGGAGAGAGGTGGAATGAAAAACTGTTTTTT,once,TRBV19,TRBJ1-4,-
CASTWDKNTEAFF,TGTGCCAGCACCTGGGACAAAAACACTGAAGCTTTCTTT,once,TRBV2,TRBJ1-1,-
CASSRLGNNNEQFF,TGTGCCAGTAGTAGACTCGGGAACAACAATGAGCAGTTCTTC,-,TRBV19,TRBJ2-1,-
CASSQSLGTDTQYF,TGTGCCAGCTCACAGAGTTTGGGAACAGATACGCAGTATTTT,few,TRBV18,TRBJ2-3,-
CASSPAAGFAETQYF,TGTGCCAGCTCACCAGCCGCAGGGTTTGCAGAGACCCAGTACTTC,-,TRBV18,TRBJ2-5,-
CASSSGGGDIQYF,TGTGCCAGCAGCTCCGGGGGAGGAGACATTCAGTACTTC,-,TRBV6-6,TRBJ2-4,-
CASSLPRDSNQPQHF,TGTGCCAGCAGTTTGCCCCGGGATAGCAATCAGCCCCAGCATTTT,-,TRBV6-6,TRBJ1-5,-
CASSLTFPQAGSSYNEQFF,TGTGCCAGCAGCTTAACCTTCCCCCAGGCGGGGAGCTCCTACAATGAGCAGTTCTTC,-,TRBV7-8,TRBJ2-1,-
CAWAFSALGANVLTF,TGTGCCTGGGCCTTCTCGGCGTTGGGGGCCAACGTCCTGACTTTC,-,TRBV30,TRBJ2-6,-
CASGLAAYEQYF,TGTGCTAGTGGTTTGGCCGCCTACGAGCAGTACTTC,-,TRBV12-5,TRBJ2-7,-
CASSAITGGNEKLFF,TGTGCCAGCAGCGCAATCACAGGGGGCAATGAAAAACTGTTTTTT,few,TRBV11-2,TRBJ1-4,TRBD1
CSVEEPTGVNTEAFF,TGCAGCGTTGAAGAGCCGACAGGGGTGAACACTGAAGCTTTCTTT,-,TRBV29-1,TRBJ1-1,TRBD1
CASSFGQYQNNQPQHF,TGTGCCAGCAGCTTCGGGCAGTACCAAAACAATCAGCCCCAGCATTTT,-,TRBV7-2,TRBJ1-5,-